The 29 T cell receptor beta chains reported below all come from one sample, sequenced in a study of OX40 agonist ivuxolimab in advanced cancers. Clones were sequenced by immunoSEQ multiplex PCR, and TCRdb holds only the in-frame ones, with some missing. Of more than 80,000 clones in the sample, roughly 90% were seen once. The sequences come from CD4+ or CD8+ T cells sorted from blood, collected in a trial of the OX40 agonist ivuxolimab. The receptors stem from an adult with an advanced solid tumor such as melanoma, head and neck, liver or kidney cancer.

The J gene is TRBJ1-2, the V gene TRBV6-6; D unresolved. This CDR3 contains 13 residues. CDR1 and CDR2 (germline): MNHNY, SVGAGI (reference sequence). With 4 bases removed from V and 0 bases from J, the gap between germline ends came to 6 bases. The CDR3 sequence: CASSSKANYGYTF. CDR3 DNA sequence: TGTGCCAGCAGTTCAAAGGCTAACTATGGCTACACCTTC.

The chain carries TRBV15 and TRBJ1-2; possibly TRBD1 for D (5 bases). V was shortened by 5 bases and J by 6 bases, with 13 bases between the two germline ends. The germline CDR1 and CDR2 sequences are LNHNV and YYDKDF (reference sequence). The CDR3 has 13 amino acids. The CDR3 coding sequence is TGTGCCACCAGCTCCGGGGGGGGGAATGGCTACACCTTC. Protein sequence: CATSSGGGNGYTF.

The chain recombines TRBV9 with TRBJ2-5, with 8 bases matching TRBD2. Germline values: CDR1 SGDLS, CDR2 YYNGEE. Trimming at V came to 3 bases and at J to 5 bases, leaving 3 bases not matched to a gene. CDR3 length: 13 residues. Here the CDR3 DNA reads TGTGCCAGCAGCGGACTAGCGATGGAGACCCAGTACTTC. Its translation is CASSGLAMETQYF. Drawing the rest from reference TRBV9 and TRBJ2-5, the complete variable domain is DSGVTQTPKHLITATGQRVTLRCSPRSGDLSVYWYQQSLDQGLQFLIQYYNGEERAKGNILERFSAQQFPDLHSELNLSSLELGDSALYFCASSGLAMETQYFGPGTRLLVL.

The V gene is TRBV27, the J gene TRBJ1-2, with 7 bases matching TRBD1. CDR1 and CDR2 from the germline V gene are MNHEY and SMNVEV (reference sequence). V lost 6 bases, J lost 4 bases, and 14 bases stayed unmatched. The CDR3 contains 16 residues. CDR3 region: CASRESTGTLGYGYTF. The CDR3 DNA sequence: TGTGCCAGCAGGGAATCGACAGGGACCCTTGGCTATGGCTACACCTTC.

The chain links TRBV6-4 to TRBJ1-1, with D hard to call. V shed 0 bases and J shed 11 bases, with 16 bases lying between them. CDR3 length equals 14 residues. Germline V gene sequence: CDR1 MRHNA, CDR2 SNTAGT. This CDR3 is CASSDSSRGRRAFF. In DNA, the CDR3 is TGTGCCAGCAGTGACTCGAGTCGGGGTAGACGGGCTTTCTTT.

CDR3 amino acids: CASSLESSKLFF. CDR3 bases: TGTGCCAGCAGCTTAGAATCCTCAAAACTGTTTTTT. The chain employs TRBV7-9 and TRBJ1-4; D not resolved. CDR1 is SEHNR and CDR2 is FQNEAQ in the germline V gene (reference sequence). CDR3 length equals 12 residues. Trimming removed 1 base at V and 10 bases at J, with 7 bases between.

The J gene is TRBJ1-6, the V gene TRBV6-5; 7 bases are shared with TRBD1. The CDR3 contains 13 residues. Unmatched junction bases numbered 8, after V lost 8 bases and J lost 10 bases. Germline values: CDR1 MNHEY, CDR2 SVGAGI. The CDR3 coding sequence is TGTGCCAGCGGACGACAGGGTTTGTCACCCCTCCACTTT. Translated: CASGRQGLSPLHF.

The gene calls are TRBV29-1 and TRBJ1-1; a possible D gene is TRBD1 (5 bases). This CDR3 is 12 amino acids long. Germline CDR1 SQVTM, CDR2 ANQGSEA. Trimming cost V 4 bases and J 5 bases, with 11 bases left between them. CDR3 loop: CSVVRGRTEAFF. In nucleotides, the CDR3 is TGCAGCGTTGTGAGGGGTCGGACTGAAGCTTTCTTT.

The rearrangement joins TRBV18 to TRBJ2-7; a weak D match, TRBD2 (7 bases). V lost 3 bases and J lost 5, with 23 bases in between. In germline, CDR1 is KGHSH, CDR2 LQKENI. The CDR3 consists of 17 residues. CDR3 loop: CASSPGEGDITIHEQYF. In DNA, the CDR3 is TGTGCCAGCTCACCCGGGGAGGGGGACATCACGATCCACGAGCAGTACTTC.

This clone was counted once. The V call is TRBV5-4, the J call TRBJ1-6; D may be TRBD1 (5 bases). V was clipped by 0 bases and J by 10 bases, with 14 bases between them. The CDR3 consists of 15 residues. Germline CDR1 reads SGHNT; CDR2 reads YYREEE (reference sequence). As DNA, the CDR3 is TGTGCCAGCAGCTTGGCCGCAGGGAGTCGGTCACCCCTCCACTTT. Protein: CASSLAAGSRSPLHF.

CDR3 amino acids: CASSPQRGIDEAFF. The CDR3 DNA reads as TGTGCCAGCTCACCCCAGAGGGGGATCGATGAAGCTTTCTTT. This chain joins TRBV18 and TRBJ1-1; TRBD1 might be the D (6 bases). CDR1 and CDR2 (germline): KGHSH, LQKENI. CDR3 length: 14 amino acids. Trimming left V 3 bases short and J 7 bases short, with 15 bases between. Complete variable domain (other parts from reference TRBV18 and TRBJ1-1): NAGVMQNPRHLVRRRGQEARLRCSPMKGHSHVYWYRQLPEEGLKFMVYLQKENIIDESGMPKERFSAEFPKEGPSILRIQQVVRGDSAAYFCASSPQRGIDEAFFGQGTRLTVV.

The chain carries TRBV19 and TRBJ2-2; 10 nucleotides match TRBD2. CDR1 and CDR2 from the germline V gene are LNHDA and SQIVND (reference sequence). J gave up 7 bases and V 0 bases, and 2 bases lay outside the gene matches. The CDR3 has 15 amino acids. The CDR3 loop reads CASSIDLAGVGELFF. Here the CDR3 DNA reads TGTGCCAGTAGTATAGACCTAGCGGGAGTCGGGGAGCTGTTTTTT.

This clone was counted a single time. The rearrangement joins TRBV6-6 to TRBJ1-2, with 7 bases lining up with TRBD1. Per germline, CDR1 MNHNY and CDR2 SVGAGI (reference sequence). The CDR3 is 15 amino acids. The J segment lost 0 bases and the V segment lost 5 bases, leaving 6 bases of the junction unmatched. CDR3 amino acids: CASSHDRVANYGYTF. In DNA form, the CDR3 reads TGTGCCAGCAGTCACGACAGGGTAGCTAACTATGGCTACACCTTC.

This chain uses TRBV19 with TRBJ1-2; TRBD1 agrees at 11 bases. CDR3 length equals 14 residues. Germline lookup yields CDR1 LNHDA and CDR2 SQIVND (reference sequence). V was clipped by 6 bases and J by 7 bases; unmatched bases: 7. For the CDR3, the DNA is TGTGCCAGTAGCATCGGACAGGGGGCGAGTGGCTACACCTTC. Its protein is CASSIGQGASGYTF.

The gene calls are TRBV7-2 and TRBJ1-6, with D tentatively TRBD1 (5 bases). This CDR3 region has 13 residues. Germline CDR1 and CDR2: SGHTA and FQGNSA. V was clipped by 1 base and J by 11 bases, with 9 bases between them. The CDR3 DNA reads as TGTGCCAGCAGCTTAGGTGGGGGAACACCCCTCCACTTT. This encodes CASSLGGGTPLHF.

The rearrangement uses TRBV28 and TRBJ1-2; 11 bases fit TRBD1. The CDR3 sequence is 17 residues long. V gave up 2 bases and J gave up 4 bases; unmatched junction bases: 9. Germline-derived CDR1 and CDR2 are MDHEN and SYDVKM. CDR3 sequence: CASSLRTGGQRFYGYTF. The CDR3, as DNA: TGTGCCAGCAGTTTACGGACAGGGGGCCAAAGGTTCTATGGCTACACCTTC.

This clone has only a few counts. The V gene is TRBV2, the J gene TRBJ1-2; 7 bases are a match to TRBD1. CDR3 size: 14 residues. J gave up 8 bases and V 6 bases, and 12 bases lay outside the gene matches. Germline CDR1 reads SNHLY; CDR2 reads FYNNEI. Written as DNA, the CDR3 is TGTGCCAGCAGCGAACAGGGGACAGCGGGAGGCTACACCTTC. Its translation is CASSEQGTAGGYTF.

DNA for the CDR3: TGTGCCAGCAGCTTGGACGGGATGACAGATACGCAGTATTTT. It encodes CASSLDGMTDTQYF. This chain joins TRBV7-3 and TRBJ2-3, with D maybe TRBD2 (5 bases). The CDR3 is made up of 14 amino acids. The V gene's germline CDR1 is SGHTA and CDR2 FQGTGA. V was shortened by 3 bases and J by 3 bases, with 10 bases between the two germline ends.

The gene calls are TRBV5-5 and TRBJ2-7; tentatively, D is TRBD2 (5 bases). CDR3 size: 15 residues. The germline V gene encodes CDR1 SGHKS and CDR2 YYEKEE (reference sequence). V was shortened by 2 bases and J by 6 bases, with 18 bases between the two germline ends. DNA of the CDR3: TGTGCCAGCAGCTTTTTGGTGTACGGACTCGGCGAGCAGTACTTC. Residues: CASSFLVYGLGEQYF.

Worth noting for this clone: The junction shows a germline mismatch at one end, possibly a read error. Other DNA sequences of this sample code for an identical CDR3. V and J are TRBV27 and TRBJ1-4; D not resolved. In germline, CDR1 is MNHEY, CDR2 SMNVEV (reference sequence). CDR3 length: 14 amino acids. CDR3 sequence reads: CASSLTGSEEKLFF. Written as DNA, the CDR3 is TGCGCCAGCAGTTTGACCGGGTCTGAGGAAAAACTGTTTTTT.

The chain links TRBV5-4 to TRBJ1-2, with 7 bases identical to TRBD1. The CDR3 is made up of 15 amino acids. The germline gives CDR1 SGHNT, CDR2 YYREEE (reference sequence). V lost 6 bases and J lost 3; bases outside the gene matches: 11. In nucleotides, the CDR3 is TGTGCCAGCACCCTGGGACAGTCCTTAGACTATGGCTACACCTTC. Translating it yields CASTLGQSLDYGYTF.

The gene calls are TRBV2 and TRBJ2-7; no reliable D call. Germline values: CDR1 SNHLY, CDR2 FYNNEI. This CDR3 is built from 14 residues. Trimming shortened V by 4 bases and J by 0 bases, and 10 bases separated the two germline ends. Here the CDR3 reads CASSGLRSSYEQYF. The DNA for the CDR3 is TGTGCCAGCAGTGGTCTTAGGAGCTCCTACGAGCAGTACTTC.

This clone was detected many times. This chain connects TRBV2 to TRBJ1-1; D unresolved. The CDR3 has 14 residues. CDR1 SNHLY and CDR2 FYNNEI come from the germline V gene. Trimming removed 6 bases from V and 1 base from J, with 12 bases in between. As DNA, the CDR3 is TGTGCCAGCAGATCCTCCGGAGAGAACACTGAAGCTTTCTTT. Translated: CASRSSGENTEAFF.

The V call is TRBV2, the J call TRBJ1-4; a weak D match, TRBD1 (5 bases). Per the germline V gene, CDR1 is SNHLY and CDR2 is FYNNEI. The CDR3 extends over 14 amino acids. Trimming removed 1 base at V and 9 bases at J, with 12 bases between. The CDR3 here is CASSEVGGLKKLFF. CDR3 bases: TGTGCCAGCAGTGAAGTGGGGGGTTTAAAAAAACTGTTTTTT.

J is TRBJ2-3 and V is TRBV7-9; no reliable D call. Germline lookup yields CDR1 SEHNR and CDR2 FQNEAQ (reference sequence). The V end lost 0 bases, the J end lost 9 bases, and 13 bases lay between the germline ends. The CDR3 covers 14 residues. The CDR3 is CASSLAGFNGTQYF. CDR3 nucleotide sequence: TGTGCCAGCAGCTTAGCGGGTTTTAATGGCACGCAGTATTTT.

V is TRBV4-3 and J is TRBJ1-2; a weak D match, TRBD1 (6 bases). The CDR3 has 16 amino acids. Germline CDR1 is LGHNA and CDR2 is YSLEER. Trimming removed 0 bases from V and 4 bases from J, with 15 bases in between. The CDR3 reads CASSQDSRGWVYGYTF. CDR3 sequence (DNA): TGCGCCAGCAGCCAAGATTCCAGGGGATGGGTCTATGGCTACACCTTC.

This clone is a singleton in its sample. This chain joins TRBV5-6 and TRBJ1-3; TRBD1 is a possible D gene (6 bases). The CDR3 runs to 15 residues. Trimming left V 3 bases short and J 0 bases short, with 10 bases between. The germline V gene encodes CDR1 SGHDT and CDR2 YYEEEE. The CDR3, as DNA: TGTGCCAGCAGCTCCCGGGACACCTCTGGAAACACCATATATTTT. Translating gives CASSSRDTSGNTIYF.

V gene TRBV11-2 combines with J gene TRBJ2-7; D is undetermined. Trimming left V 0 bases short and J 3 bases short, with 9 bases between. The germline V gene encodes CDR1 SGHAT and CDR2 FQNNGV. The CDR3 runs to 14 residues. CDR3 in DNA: TGTGCCAGCAGCTTAGAGTGGGCCGACTACGAGCAGTACTTC. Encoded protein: CASSLEWADYEQYF.

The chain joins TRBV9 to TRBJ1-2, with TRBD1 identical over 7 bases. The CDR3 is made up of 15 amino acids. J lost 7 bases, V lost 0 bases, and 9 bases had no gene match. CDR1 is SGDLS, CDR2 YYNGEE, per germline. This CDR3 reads CASSVAGWQGGGYTF. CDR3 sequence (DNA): TGTGCCAGCAGCGTAGCAGGCTGGCAGGGGGGTGGCTACACCTTC.